Following are 14 T cell receptor beta chains from one sample sequenced in a study of shared clonotypes between healthy human individuals. The repertoire was sequenced with immunoSEQ multiplex PCR; TCRdb's copy has only in-frame clones and lacks some. Of approximately 500,000 clones listed, 70% to 85% are singletons. The specimen was PBMCs. All receptors derive from a woman aged 35 to 49 in good health. Some clones in this sample may be carry-over from other donors' samples.

The rearrangement links TRBV9 to TRBJ2-2, with D possibly being TRBD1 (5 bases). Germline loops: CDR1 SGDLS, CDR2 YYNGEE. The CDR3 spans 13 residues. V lost 5 bases and J lost 4, with 9 bases in between. Here the CDR3 reads CASRGHLTGELFF. The CDR3 region has the DNA TGTGCCAGCAGAGGACATCTCACCGGGGAGCTGTTTTTT.

A remark on this clone: The same CDR3 also results from other DNA sequences found in this sample. The chain couples TRBV5-4 to TRBJ2-7; 7 bases are shared with TRBD2. Trimming cost V 0 bases and J 2 bases; bases outside gene matches: 2. CDR3 length equals 14 residues. Germline lookup yields CDR1 SGHNT and CDR2 YYREEE (reference sequence). CDR3 residues: CASSLEGGTYEQYF. CDR3 DNA: TGTGCCAGCAGCTTGGAGGGAGGGACCTACGAGCAGTACTTC.

This chain uses TRBV25-1 with TRBJ2-5; 13 bases map to TRBD2. The J segment lost 5 bases and the V segment lost 3 bases, leaving 12 bases of the junction unmatched. The germline CDR1 and CDR2 sequences are MGHDK and SYGVNS. The CDR3 totals 18 residues. The CDR3 loop reads CASSDRHLGLAGRETQYF. The CDR3 nucleotides read TGTGCCAGCAGTGATCGCCACCTGGGACTAGCGGGGCGGGAGACCCAGTACTTC.

Many counts were recorded for this clone. Other DNA sequences of this sample code for an identical CDR3. The chain carries TRBV6-4 and TRBJ1-2; TRBD1 might be the D (5 bases). V was trimmed by 5 bases and J by 4 bases, leaving 20 bases between them. CDR3 length: 16 residues. Germline V gene sequence: CDR1 MRHNA, CDR2 SNTAGT. Here the CDR3 reads CASSPEHRGAGYGYTF. The CDR3 DNA follows: TGTGCCAGCAGTCCTGAGCATAGGGGCGCGGGCTATGGCTACACCTTC.

This clone was detected a few times. A far larger clone is one base from this, pointing to a likely read error. The V gene is TRBV4-3, the J gene TRBJ2-5; 8 bases map to TRBD1. Germline CDR1 is LGHNA and CDR2 is YSLEER. The CDR3 is 16 amino acids. The trim removed 0 bases at V and 5 bases at J, leaving 8 bases unmatched. CDR3 in DNA: TGCGCCAGCAGCCAAGAAACCGGGACAGGCGGTGAGACCCAGTACTTC. It encodes CASSQETGTGGETQYF.

Note on this clone: This may stem from a read error, because a much larger clone lies one nucleotide away. This chain connects TRBV7-8 to TRBJ2-2; 9 bases line up with TRBD1. The CDR3 runs 15 residues. Germline V gene lookup returns CDR1 SGHVS and CDR2 FQNEAQ. The CDR3 bases are TGTGCCAGCAGCTCATTAACAGGGGGCACCGGGGAGCCGTTTTTT. Its protein is CASSSLTGGTGEPFF.

The chain recombines TRBV19 with TRBJ2-7; tentatively, D is TRBD1 (6 bases). The CDR3 covers 15 residues. V was trimmed by 5 bases and J by 1 base, leaving 15 bases between them. In germline, CDR1 is LNHDA, CDR2 SQIVND (reference sequence). The CDR3 protein is CASSSVAGTSYEQYF. The CDR3 bases are TGTGCCAGTAGTTCCGTGGCAGGGACATCCTACGAGCAGTACTTC.

V and J are TRBV5-8 and TRBJ2-7; 11 bases are shared with TRBD2. The DNA end lines up better with TRBJ2-1; the J call may be wrong. The CDR3 sequence is 15 residues long. Germline CDR1 is SGHTS and CDR2 is YDEGEE. CDR3 coding DNA: TGTGCCAGCACCCCCCGACTAGCGGGATACAATGAGCAGTTCTTC. This encodes CASTPRLAGYNEQFF.

This chain connects TRBV5-5 to TRBJ1-5; the D is unclear. Germline loops: CDR1 SGHKS, CDR2 YYEKEE (reference sequence). Trimming took off 0 bases at V and 4 bases at J, with 11 bases between the two ends. The CDR3 length is 15 residues. The CDR3 spells CASSLGQTLNQPQHF. CDR3 nucleotide sequence: TGTGCCAGCAGCTTGGGTCAGACGCTGAATCAGCCCCAGCATTTT.

With regard to this clone: A far larger clone lies a single base away; this is likely a read error. The chain employs TRBV5-1 and TRBJ2-7; TRBD2 aligns across 11 bases. The CDR3 length is 15 residues. Germline-derived CDR1 and CDR2 are SGHRS and YFSETQ. CDR3: CASSTSGSRSYAQYF. The DNA for the CDR3 is TGCGCCAGCAGTACTAGCGGGAGTAGATCCTACGCGCAGTACTTC.

This chain joins TRBV7-2 and TRBJ2-3, with 9 nucleotides matching TRBD2. Germline CDR1 is SGHTA and CDR2 is FQGNSA. The trim removed 5 bases at V and 6 bases at J, leaving 6 bases unmatched. This CDR3 comprises 14 residues. The CDR3 region has the DNA TGTGCCAGCAGCGTGGGACTAGCCAGTGATACGCAGTATTTT. Translating gives CASSVGLASDTQYF.

The chain is built from TRBV7-6 and TRBJ2-7, with 7 bases fitting TRBD1. The CDR3 extends over 15 amino acids. The ends lost 5 bases at V and 6 bases at J; junction bases unmatched: 13. Per the germline V gene, CDR1 is SGHVS and CDR2 is FNYEAQ. This chain's CDR3 is CASSKRTGYPTEQYF. The CDR3 DNA sequence: TGTGCCAGCAGCAAGAGGACAGGTTACCCAACCGAGCAGTACTTC.

The chain is built from TRBV2 and TRBJ2-1, with no clear D. Germline-derived CDR1 and CDR2 are SNHLY and FYNNEI. The CDR3 is 13 amino acids. V was shortened by 6 bases and J by 4 bases, with 10 bases between the two germline ends. The CDR3 DNA sequence: TGTGCCAGCAGAGATACAGAATACAATGAGCAGTTCTTC. Its translation is CASRDTEYNEQFF. Filled out from reference TRBV2 and TRBJ2-1, the complete variable domain reads EPEVTQTPSHQVTQMGQEVILRCVPISNHLYFYWYRQILGQKVEFLVSFYNNEISEKSEIFDDQFSVERPDGSNFTLKIRSTKLEDSAMYFCASRDTEYNEQFFGPGTRLTVL.

The chain couples TRBV2 to TRBJ2-3; D not certain. The CDR3 is 14 amino acids. The V end was cut by 4 bases, the J end by 7 bases, with 15 bases between. The germline gives CDR1 SNHLY, CDR2 FYNNEI. CDR3 nucleotide sequence: TGTGCCAGCAGTGGTAGCCCCCTTCCAAATACGCAGTATTTT. Residues: CASSGSPLPNTQYF.